This T cell receptor beta chain was sequenced for a study of T-cell reconstitution after alpha-beta-depleted transplantation in children. Unique molecular identifiers were incorporated when the TCRbeta library was constructed. TCRdb reprocessed the PCR reads with MiXCR, giving one entry per CDR3 protein. The sample has over 400,000 distinct CDR3 sequences, approximately 12% seen once. Per germline, CDR1 SGHRS and CDR2 YFSETQ. The CDR3 loop spans 17 amino acids. The J segment lost 6 bases and the V segment lost 0 bases, leaving 8 bases of the junction unmatched. The sequence was collected from a human donor who donated a stem cell graft to a child with combined immunodeficiency. Sequences were derived from PBMCs from the stem cell graft donor, sampled from the stem cell graft. V and J are TRBV5-1 and TRBJ2-1; 11 nucleotides align to TRBD2. The CDR3: CASSLVTGTSGLNEQFF. The CDR3 DNA reads TGCGCCAGCAGCTTGGTAACTGGGACTAGCGGTCTCAATGAGCAGTTCTTC.